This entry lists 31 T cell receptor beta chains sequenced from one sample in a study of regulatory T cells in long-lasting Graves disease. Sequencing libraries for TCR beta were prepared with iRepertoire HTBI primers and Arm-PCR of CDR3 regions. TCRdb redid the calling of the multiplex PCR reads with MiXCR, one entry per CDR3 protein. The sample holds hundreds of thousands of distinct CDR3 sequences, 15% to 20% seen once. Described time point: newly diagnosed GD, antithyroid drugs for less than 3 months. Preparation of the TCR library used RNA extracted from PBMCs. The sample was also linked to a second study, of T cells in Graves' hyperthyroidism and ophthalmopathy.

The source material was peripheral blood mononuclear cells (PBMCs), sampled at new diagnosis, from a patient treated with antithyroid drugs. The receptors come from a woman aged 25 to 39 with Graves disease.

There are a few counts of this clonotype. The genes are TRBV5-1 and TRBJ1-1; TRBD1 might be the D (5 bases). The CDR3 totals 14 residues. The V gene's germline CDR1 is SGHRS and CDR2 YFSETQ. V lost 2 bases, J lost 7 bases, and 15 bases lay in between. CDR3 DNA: TGCGCCAGCAGCTTCGGTCGGGGGACGAGTGAAGCTTTCTTT. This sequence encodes CASSFGRGTSEAFF. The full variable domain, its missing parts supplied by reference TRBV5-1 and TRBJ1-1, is KAGVTQTPRYLIKTRGQQVTLSCSPISGHRSVSWYQQTPGQGLQFLFEYFSETQRNKGNFPGRFSGRQFSNSRSEMNVSTLELGDSALYLCASSFGRGTSEAFFGQGTRLTVV.

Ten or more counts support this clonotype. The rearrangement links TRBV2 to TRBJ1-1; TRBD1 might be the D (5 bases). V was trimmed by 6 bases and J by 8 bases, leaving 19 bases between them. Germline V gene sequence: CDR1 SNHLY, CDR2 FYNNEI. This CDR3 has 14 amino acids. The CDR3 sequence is CASRPRTSGGEAFF. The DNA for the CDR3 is TGTGCCAGCAGGCCCCGGACATCGGGTGGGGAAGCTTTCTTT.

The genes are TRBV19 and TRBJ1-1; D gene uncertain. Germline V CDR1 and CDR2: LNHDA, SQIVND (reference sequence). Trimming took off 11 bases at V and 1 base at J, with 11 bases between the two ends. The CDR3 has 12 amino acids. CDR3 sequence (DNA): TGTGCCTCAGAAAAGGGGAACACTGAAGCTTTCTTT. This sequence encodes CASEKGNTEAFF.

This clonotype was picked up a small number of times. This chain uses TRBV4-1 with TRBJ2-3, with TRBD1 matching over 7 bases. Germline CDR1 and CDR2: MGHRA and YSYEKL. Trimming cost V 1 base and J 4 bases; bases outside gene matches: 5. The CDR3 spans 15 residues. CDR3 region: CASSQGDSDPDTQYF. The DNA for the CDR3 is TGCGCCAGCAGCCAAGGGGACAGTGATCCAGATACGCAGTATTTT.

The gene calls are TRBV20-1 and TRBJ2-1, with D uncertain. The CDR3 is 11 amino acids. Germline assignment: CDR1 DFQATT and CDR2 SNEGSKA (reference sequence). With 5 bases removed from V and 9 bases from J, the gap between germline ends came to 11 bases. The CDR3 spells CSAPIWGEQFF. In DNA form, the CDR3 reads TGCAGTGCTCCCATTTGGGGTGAGCAGTTCTTC.

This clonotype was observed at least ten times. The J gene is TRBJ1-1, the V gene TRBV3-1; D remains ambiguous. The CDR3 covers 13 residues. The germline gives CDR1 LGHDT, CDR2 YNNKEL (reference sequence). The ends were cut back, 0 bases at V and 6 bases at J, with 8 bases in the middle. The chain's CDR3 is CASSQDLGSEAFF. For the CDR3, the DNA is TGTGCCAGCAGCCAAGATCTGGGGTCTGAAGCTTTCTTT. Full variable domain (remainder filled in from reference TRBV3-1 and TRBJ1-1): DTAVSQTPKYLVTQMGNDKSIKCEQNLGHDTMYWYKQDSKKFLKIMFSYNNKELIINETVPNRFSPKSPDKAHLNLHINSLELGDSAVYFCASSQDLGSEAFFGQGTRLTVV.

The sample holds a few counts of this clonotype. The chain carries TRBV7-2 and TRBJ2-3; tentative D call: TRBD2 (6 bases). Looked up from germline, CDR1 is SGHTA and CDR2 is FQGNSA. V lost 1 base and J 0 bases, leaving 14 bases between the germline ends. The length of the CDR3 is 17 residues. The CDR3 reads CASSLVYLGRSTDTQYF. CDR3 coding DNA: TGTGCCAGCAGCTTAGTATACCTCGGGAGAAGCACAGATACGCAGTATTTT. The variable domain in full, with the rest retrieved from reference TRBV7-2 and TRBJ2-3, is GAGVSQSPSNKVTEKGKDVELRCDPISGHTALYWYRQSLGQGLEFLIYFQGNSAPDKSGLPSDRFSAERTGGSVSTLTIQRTQQEDSAVYLCASSLVYLGRSTDTQYFGPGTRLTVL.

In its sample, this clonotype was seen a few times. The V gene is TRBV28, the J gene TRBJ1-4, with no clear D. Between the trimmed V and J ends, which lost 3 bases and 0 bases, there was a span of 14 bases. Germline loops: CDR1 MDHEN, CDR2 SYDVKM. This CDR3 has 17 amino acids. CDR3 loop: CASSLLASAATNEKLFF. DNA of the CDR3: TGTGCCAGCAGTTTGCTTGCGTCAGCTGCAACTAATGAAAAACTGTTTTTT.

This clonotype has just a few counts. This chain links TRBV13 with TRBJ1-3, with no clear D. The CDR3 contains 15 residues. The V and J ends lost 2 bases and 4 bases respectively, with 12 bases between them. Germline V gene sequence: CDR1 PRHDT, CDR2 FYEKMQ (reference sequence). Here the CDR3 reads CASSLRRGGGNTIYF. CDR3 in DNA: TGTGCCAGCAGCTTACGCCGGGGAGGCGGAAACACCATATATTTT.

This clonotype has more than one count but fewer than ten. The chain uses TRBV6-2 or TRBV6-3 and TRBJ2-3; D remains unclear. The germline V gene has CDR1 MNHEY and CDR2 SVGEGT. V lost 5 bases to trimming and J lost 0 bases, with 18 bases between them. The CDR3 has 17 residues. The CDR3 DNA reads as TGTGCCAGCAGTGCCTCGGTAGGGCTCCCTAGCACAGATACGCAGTATTTT. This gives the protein CASSASVGLPSTDTQYF.

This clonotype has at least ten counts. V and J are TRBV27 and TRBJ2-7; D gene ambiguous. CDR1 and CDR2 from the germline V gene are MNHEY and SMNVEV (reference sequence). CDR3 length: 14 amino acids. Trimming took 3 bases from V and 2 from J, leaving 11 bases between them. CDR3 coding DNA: TGTGCCAGCAGTTTTAAGCCAGGACCCTACGAGCAGTACTTC. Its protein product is CASSFKPGPYEQYF.

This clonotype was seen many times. The CDR3 sequence is CASSLVRSGEQFF. The CDR3 DNA sequence: TGTGCCAGCAGCTTAGTTCGATCGGGTGAGCAGTTCTTC. This sequence joins TRBV11-2 and TRBJ2-1, with unresolved D. The germline CDR1 and CDR2 sequences are SGHAT and FQNNGV. CDR3 length equals 13 residues. Trimming took off 1 base at V and 9 bases at J, with 10 bases between the two ends.

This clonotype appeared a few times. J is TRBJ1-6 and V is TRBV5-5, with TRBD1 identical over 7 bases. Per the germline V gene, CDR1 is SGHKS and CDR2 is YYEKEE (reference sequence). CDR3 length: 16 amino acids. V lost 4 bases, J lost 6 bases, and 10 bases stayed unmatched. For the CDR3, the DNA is TGTGCCAGCAGCCTTCAGACAGGGCGCAGTAATTCACCCCTCCACTTT. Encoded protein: CASSLQTGRSNSPLHF.

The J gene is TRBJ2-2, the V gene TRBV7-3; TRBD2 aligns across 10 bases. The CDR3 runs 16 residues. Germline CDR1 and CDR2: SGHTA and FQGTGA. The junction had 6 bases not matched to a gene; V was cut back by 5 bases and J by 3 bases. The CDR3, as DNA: TGTGCCAGCAGCGGGACGAGCGGGGGGGACACCGGGGAGCTGTTTTTT. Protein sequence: CASSGTSGGDTGELFF.

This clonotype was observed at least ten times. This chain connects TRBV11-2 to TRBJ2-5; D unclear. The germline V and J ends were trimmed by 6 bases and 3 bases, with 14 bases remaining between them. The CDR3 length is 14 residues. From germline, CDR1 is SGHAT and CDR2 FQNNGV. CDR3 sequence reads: CASSNSPVEETQYF. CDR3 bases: TGTGCCAGCAGTAACTCGCCGGTAGAAGAGACCCAGTACTTC.

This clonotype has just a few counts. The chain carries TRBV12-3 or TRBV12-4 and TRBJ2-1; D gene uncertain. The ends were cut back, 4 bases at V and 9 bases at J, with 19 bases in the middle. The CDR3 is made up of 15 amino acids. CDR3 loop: CASSSPNGPPGEQFF. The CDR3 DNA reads TGTGCCAGCAGTTCTCCGAATGGTCCCCCCGGTGAGCAGTTCTTC.

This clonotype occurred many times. The CDR3 reads CASSEVSRGANEKLFF. CDR3 sequence (DNA): TGTGCCAGCAGTGAAGTTTCTAGGGGAGCTAATGAAAAACTGTTTTTT. The rearrangement links TRBV6-1 to TRBJ1-4, with TRBD1 as a possible D gene (5 bases). CDR3 length: 16 residues. CDR1 and CDR2 (germline): MNHNS, SASEGT. The germline V and J ends were trimmed by 1 base and 3 bases, with 12 bases remaining between them.

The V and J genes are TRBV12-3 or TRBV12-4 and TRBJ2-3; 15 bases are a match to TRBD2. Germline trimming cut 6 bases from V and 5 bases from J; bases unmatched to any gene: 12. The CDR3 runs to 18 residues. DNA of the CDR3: TGTGCCAGCAGCCTATGGAGGACTAGCGGGAGGGCCAAAGATACGCAGTATTTT. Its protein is CASSLWRTSGRAKDTQYF.

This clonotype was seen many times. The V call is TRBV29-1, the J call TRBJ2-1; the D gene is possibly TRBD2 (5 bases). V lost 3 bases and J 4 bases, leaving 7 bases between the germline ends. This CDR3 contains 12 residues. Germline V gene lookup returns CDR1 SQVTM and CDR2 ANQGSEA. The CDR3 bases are TGCAGCGTTGACGGACTGTACAATGAGCAGTTCTTC. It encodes CSVDGLYNEQFF.

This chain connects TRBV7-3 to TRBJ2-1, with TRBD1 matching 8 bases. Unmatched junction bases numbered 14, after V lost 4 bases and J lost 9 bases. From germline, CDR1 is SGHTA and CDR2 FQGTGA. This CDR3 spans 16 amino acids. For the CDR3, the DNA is TGTGCCAGCAGCTCCGTACTAAAGACAGGGGCGGCTGAGCAGTTCTTC. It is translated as CASSSVLKTGAAEQFF.

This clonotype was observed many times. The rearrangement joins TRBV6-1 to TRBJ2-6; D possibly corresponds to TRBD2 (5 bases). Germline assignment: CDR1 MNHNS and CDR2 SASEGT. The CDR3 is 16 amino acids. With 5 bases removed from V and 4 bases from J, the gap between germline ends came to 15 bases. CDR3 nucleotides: TGTGCCAGCAGTCAAACCCGGGGTACCGGGGCCAACGTCCTGACTTTC. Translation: CASSQTRGTGANVLTF.

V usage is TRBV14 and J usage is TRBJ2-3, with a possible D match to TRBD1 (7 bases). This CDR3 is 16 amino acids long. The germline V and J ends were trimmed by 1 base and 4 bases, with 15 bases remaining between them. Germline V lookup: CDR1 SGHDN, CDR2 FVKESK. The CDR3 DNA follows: TGTGCCAGCAGCCAAGTCGGAGGGGGCGCTTCAGATACGCAGTATTTT. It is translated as CASSQVGGGASDTQYF.

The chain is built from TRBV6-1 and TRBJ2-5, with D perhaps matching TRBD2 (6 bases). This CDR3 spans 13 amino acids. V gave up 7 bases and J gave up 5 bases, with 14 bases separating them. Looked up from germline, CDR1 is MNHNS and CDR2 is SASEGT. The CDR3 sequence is CASTGTGAETQYF. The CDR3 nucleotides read TGTGCCAGCACCGGGACTGGCGCGGAGACCCAGTACTTC.

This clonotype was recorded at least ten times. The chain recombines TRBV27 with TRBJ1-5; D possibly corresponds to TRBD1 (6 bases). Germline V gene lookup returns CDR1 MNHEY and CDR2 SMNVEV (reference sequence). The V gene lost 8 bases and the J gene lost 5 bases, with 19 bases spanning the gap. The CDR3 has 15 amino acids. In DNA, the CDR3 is TGTGCCAGCGGGGGGGGGGCGAGGTCGGATCAGCCCCAGCATTTT. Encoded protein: CASGGGARSDQPQHF.

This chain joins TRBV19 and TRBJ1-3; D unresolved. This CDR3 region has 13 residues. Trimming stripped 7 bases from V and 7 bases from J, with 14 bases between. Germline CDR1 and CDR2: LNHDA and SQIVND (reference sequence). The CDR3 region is CASTLQLWNTIYF. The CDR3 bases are TGTGCCAGTACCTTGCAGTTGTGGAACACCATATATTTT.

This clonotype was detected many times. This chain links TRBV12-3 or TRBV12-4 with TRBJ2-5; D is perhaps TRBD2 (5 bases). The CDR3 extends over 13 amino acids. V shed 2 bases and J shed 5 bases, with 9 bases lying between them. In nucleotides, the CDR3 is TGTGCCAGCAGTTTAACGGGAACGGAGACCCAGTACTTC. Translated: CASSLTGTETQYF.

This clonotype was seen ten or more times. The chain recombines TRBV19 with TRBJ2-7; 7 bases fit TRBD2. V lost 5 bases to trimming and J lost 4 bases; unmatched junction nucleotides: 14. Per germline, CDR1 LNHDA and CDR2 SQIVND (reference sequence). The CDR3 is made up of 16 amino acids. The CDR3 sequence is CASSDGSSGLRYEQYF. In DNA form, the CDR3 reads TGTGCCAGTAGTGATGGGAGTAGCGGGCTCCGGTACGAGCAGTACTTC.

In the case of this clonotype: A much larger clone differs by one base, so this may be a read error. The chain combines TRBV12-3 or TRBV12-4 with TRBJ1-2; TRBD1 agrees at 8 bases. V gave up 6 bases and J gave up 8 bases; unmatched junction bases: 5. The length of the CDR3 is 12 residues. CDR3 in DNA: TGTGCCAGCAGGGGGGCAGGGGGCGGCTACACCTTC. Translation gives CASRGAGGGYTF.

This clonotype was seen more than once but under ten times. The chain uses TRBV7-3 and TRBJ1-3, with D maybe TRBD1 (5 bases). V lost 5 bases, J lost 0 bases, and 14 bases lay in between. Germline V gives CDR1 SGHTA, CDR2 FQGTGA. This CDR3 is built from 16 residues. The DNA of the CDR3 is TGTGCCAGCAGCCTGGGGGGTCCTAGCTCTGGAAACACCATATATTTT. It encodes CASSLGGPSSGNTIYF. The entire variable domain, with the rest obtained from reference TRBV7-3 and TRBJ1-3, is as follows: GAGVSQTPSNKVTEKGKYVELRCDPISGHTALYWYRQSLGQGPEFLIYFQGTGAADDSGLPNDRFFAVRPEGSVSTLKIQRTERGDSAVYLCASSLGGPSSGNTIYFGEGSWLTVV.

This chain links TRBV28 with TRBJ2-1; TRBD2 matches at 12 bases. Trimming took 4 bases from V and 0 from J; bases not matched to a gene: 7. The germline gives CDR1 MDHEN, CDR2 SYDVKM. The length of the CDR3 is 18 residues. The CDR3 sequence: CASSSPTSGGRSYNEQFF. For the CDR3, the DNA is TGTGCCAGCAGTTCCCCGACTAGCGGGGGCCGCTCCTACAATGAGCAGTTCTTC.

The CDR3 loop is CAWSGAGGPGFGTQYF. The CDR3 DNA sequence: TGTGCCTGGAGTGGGGCCGGTGGACCGGGCTTTGGGACCCAGTACTTC. The chain links TRBV30 to TRBJ2-5; D ambiguous. The germline V and J ends were trimmed by 1 base and 7 bases, with 22 bases remaining between them. Germline V CDR1 and CDR2: GTSNPN, SVGIG (reference sequence). The CDR3 contains 16 residues. The full variable domain, in which reference TRBV30 and TRBJ2-5 provide the parts outside the CDR3, is SQTIHQWPATLVQPVGSPLSLECTVEGTSNPNLYWYRQAAGRGLQLLFYSVGIGQISSEVPQNLSASRPQDRQFILSSKKLLLSDSGFYLCAWSGAGGPGFGTQYFGPGTRLLVL.